This T cell receptor beta chain was sequenced in a study of post-analysis software for immune sequencing data. For the study at large: The disease courses spanned relapsing-remitting, secondary progressive and progressive-relapsing forms of multiple sclerosis. General study findings and limits: F measure grouped same-batch samples tightly together. A handful of TRBV segments (TRBV5-6, TRBV5-1 and TRBV20-1 among them) occurred more frequently in patients than in controls. There was significantly lower normalized Chao1 diversity in multiple sclerosis patients than in controls.

As regards this clonotype: What it recognizes is unknown.

The CDR3 is 15 amino acids. The V segment lost 3 bases and the J segment 2 bases; nucleotides outside the gene matches: 8. Germline lookup yields CDR1 DFQATT and CDR2 SNEGSKA (reference sequence). TCR beta libraries were prepared from cDNA with unique molecular identifiers. Input of about 0.85 to 10 million T cells yielded around 460,000 cDNA molecules. TCRdb called the PCR reads again in MiXCR, with one record for every CDR3 protein. Among roughly 800,000 distinct CDR3 sequences listed, 35% to 55% were seen once. The sequencing sample was made of blood. This TCR derives from a girl aged 5-17 years with multiple sclerosis. The J gene is TRBJ2-5, the V gene TRBV20-1; 8 nucleotides align to TRBD2. The CDR3 nucleotides are TGCAGTGCTAGCCCTGGGGGCGGGAGGCAAGAGACCCAGTACTTC. It translates to CSASPGGGRQETQYF.